One sample yielded the 32 T cell receptor beta chains listed below, sequenced in a study of T cell responses to AZD1222 COVID-19 vaccine. Generated by immunoSEQ multiplex PCR, the TCRdb table keeps only in-frame clones and is missing some. The sample holds fewer than 100,000 clones, roughly nine tenths seen once. Sequenced material: peripheral blood, taken on day 0 of AZD1222 vaccination. All receptors derive from an adult in good health.

This clone was detected only once. The genes are TRBV15 and TRBJ2-1, with TRBD2 identical over 7 bases. The CDR3 is made up of 15 amino acids. Trimming at V came to 1 base and at J to 7 bases, leaving 7 bases not matched to a gene. The germline V gene has CDR1 LNHNV and CDR2 YYDKDF (reference sequence). CDR3 residues: CATSRVGRGRNEQFF. The CDR3 coding sequence is TGTGCCACCAGCAGAGTGGGGAGGGGTAGAAATGAGCAGTTCTTC. Variable domain in full (rest from reference TRBV15 and TRBJ2-1): DAMVIQNPRYQVTQFGKPVTLSCSQTLNHNVMYWYQQKSSQAPKLLFHYYDKDFNNEADTPDNFQSRRPNTSFCFLDIRSPGLGDTAMYLCATSRVGRGRNEQFFGPGTRLTVL.

This chain connects TRBV2 to TRBJ1-2; D call uncertain. CDR1 is SNHLY, CDR2 FYNNEI, per germline. The CDR3 consists of 14 residues. Trimming took 2 bases from V and 8 from J, leaving 15 bases between them. CDR3 nucleotide sequence: TGTGCCAGCAGTGAACGCGGCGGTCCTTGGGGCTACACCTTC. Its protein product is CASSERGGPWGYTF.

This clone was detected a few times. The V call is TRBV3-1 (or the pseudogene TRBV3-2), the J call TRBJ2-7; 8 positions match TRBD1. CDR3 length: 16 amino acids. The V and J ends lost 0 bases and 7 bases, in that order; junction bases with no gene match: 11. From germline, CDR1 is LGHDT and CDR2 YNNKEL (reference sequence). The CDR3, as DNA: TGTGCCAGCAGCCAAGATCAGAACTACAGGGGGTCTGAGCAGTACTTC. Its protein product is CASSQDQNYRGSEQYF.

The chain couples TRBV18 to TRBJ2-1; the D is unclear. V gave up 6 bases and J gave up 8 bases, with 11 bases separating them. The CDR3 consists of 12 residues. Germline lookup yields CDR1 KGHSH and CDR2 LQKENI. The CDR3 DNA reads as TGTGCCAGCTCGCTAGGTTTCGATGAGCAGTTCTTC. This gives the protein CASSLGFDEQFF. The full variable domain, completed using reference TRBV18 and TRBJ2-1, is NAGVMQNPRHLVRRRGQEARLRCSPMKGHSHVYWYRQLPEEGLKFMVYLQKENIIDESGMPKERFSAEFPKEGPSILRIQQVVRGDSAAYFCASSLGFDEQFFGPGTRLTVL.

This rearrangement joins TRBV5-4 to TRBJ1-1; no clear D. Germline values: CDR1 SGHNT, CDR2 YYREEE (reference sequence). This CDR3 has 13 amino acids. The V end lost 1 base, the J end lost 1 base, and 5 bases lay between the germline ends. DNA of the CDR3: TGTGCCAGCAGCTTGAGGCGGAACACTGAAGCTTTCTTT. It codes for CASSLRRNTEAFF.

The V gene is TRBV7-2, the J gene TRBJ2-1; 13 bases fit TRBD2. V lost 4 bases and J lost 9; bases outside the gene matches: 15. The CDR3 is made up of 18 amino acids. The germline gives CDR1 SGHTA, CDR2 FQGNSA. This CDR3 is CASSSTLLLAGGPGEQFF. Here the CDR3 DNA reads TGTGCCAGCAGCTCTACTTTGTTACTAGCGGGAGGGCCCGGTGAGCAGTTCTTC.

V gene TRBV10-3 combines with J gene TRBJ1-5; weak D call: TRBD1 (5 bases). This CDR3 spans 15 amino acids. The germline V and J ends were trimmed by 7 bases and 5 bases, with 18 bases remaining between them. CDR1 and CDR2 from the germline V gene are ENHRY and SYGVKD. The CDR3 DNA sequence: TGTGCCATCAAGGCGGGGGGGAAGGCGGATCAGCCCCAGCATTTT. It translates to CAIKAGGKADQPQHF.

The CDR3 sequence: CASSAQYRVNSPLHF. CDR3 nucleotide sequence: TGTGCCAGCAGTGCTCAGTACAGGGTAAATTCACCCCTCCACTTT. The rearrangement links TRBV27 to TRBJ1-6; TRBD1 might be the D (6 bases). Germline V gene data show CDR1 as MNHEY and CDR2 as SMNVEV (reference sequence). This CDR3 spans 15 amino acids. V was shortened by 5 bases and J by 7 bases, with 15 bases between the two germline ends.

The V and J genes are TRBV30 and TRBJ1-3, with D maybe TRBD1 (5 bases). The germline V gene has CDR1 GTSNPN and CDR2 SVGIG (reference sequence). Trimming took 4 bases from V and 4 from J, leaving 14 bases between them. The CDR3 runs to 14 residues. CDR3 in DNA: TGTGCCTGGACCGGTACGGGGGACGGAAACACCATATATTTT. This translates into CAWTGTGDGNTIYF.

The V gene is TRBV7-9, the J gene TRBJ1-2; D possibly corresponds to TRBD1 (5 bases). The V gene's germline CDR1 is SEHNR and CDR2 FQNEAQ (reference sequence). Between the trimmed V and J ends, which lost 4 bases and 8 bases, there was a span of 11 bases. The CDR3 is 12 residues long. CDR3 sequence (DNA): TGTGCCAGCAGCTCGGGGACTTCAGGCTACACCTTC. This gives the protein CASSSGTSGYTF.

The J gene is TRBJ1-1, the V gene TRBV19; D might be TRBD1 (6 bases). Germline CDR1 is LNHDA and CDR2 is SQIVND (reference sequence). Trimming took 3 bases from V and 6 from J, leaving 11 bases between them. This CDR3 region has 13 residues. This chain's CDR3 is CASSMDEGAEAFF. The CDR3, as DNA: TGTGCCAGTAGTATGGACGAGGGGGCTGAAGCTTTCTTT.

In this sample, this clone turned up once. The rearrangement joins TRBV10-1 to TRBJ2-2; 8 bases are a match to TRBD1. The CDR3 runs 19 residues. The junction had 12 bases not matched to a gene; V was cut back by 3 bases and J by 0 bases. Germline V gives CDR1 WNHNN, CDR2 SYGVQD (reference sequence). CDR3 nucleotide sequence: TGCGCCAGCAGTGAATTTCTCCCCCCAGGGGGCTCGAACACCGGGGAGCTGTTTTTT. This encodes CASSEFLPPGGSNTGELFF.

The chain uses TRBV19 and TRBJ1-1; D gene unclear. Trimming took off 5 bases at V and 0 bases at J, with 7 bases between the two ends. Germline lookup yields CDR1 LNHDA and CDR2 SQIVND (reference sequence). The CDR3 is 13 residues long. The CDR3 sequence: CASSLSMNTEAFF. CDR3 bases: TGTGCCAGTAGTTTATCCATGAACACTGAAGCTTTCTTT.

This chain connects TRBV12-3 or TRBV12-4 to TRBJ2-5; D gene ambiguous. The germline V and J ends were trimmed by 3 bases and 4 bases, with 6 bases remaining between them. The CDR3 is made up of 12 amino acids. The CDR3 region has the DNA TGTGCCAGCAGTTTTCGCGGAGAGACCCAGTACTTC. Protein: CASSFRGETQYF.

V is TRBV10-3 and J is TRBJ1-5, with 7 bases lining up with TRBD1. The ends lost 0 bases at V and 6 bases at J; junction bases unmatched: 8. The CDR3 length is 16 residues. Germline CDR1 and CDR2: ENHRY and SYGVKD. DNA of the CDR3: TGTGCCATCAGTGAGTCTTTCACAGGGGTCCGTCAGCCCCAGCATTTT. Translation gives CAISESFTGVRQPQHF.

As for this clone: One end of the junction does not line up with germline, which may come from a read error. The chain has TRBV12-3 or TRBV12-4 and TRBJ2-7, with a weak D call TRBD2 (6 bases). CDR3 length equals 13 residues. The CDR3: CASSFGDSLENKF. Written as DNA, the CDR3 is TGTGCCAGCAGTTTCGGGGACTCGCTGGAAAACAAATTC.

The rearrangement uses TRBV7-8 and TRBJ2-2; D possibly corresponds to TRBD2 (7 bases). Germline V CDR1 and CDR2: SGHVS, FQNEAQ. This CDR3 has 17 residues. V was trimmed by 5 bases and J by 4 bases, leaving 20 bases between them. This CDR3 is CASSQGGAGESTGELFF. For the CDR3, the DNA is TGTGCCAGCAGCCAAGGGGGGGCGGGAGAGTCCACCGGGGAGCTGTTTTTT.

The chain uses TRBV2 and TRBJ1-4; 8 bases align to TRBD1. The CDR3 covers 15 residues. CDR1 SNHLY and CDR2 FYNNEI come from the germline V gene. The V and J ends lost 6 bases and 2 bases, in that order; junction bases with no gene match: 5. CDR3 in amino acids: CASRNRDRTNEKLFF. For the CDR3, the DNA is TGTGCCAGCAGAAACCGGGACAGGACTAATGAAAAACTGTTTTTT. Full variable domain (outside the CDR3, taken from reference TRBV2 and TRBJ1-4): EPEVTQTPSHQVTQMGQEVILRCVPISNHLYFYWYRQILGQKVEFLVSFYNNEISEKSEIFDDQFSVERPDGSNFTLKIRSTKLEDSAMYFCASRNRDRTNEKLFFGSGTQLSVL.

The rearrangement links TRBV19 to TRBJ1-5; tentative D call: TRBD1 (6 bases). The CDR3 has 18 amino acids. CDR1 and CDR2 (germline): LNHDA, SQIVND (reference sequence). V lost 4 bases, J lost 0 bases, and 19 bases lay in between. The CDR3 sequence is CASSNRDTPGNSNQPQHF. The CDR3, as DNA: TGTGCCAGTAGTAACCGGGACACTCCGGGAAATAGCAATCAGCCCCAGCATTTT.

The genes are TRBV6-5 and TRBJ1-6; 10 nucleotides line up with TRBD1. Germline loops: CDR1 MNHEY, CDR2 SVGAGI. V shed 6 bases and J 7 bases; nucleotides not matched to a gene: 6. The CDR3 covers 15 residues. As DNA, the CDR3 is TGTGCCAGCAGACGACAGGGGGCCTTAAATTCACCCCTCCACTTT. Translation gives CASRRQGALNSPLHF.

This clone was detected only once. This chain connects TRBV25-1 to TRBJ1-6; D perhaps matches TRBD1 (5 bases). Trimming left V 5 bases short and J 9 bases short, with 11 bases between. The CDR3 runs 13 residues. CDR1 and CDR2 from the germline V gene are MGHDK and SYGVNS. CDR3: CASSRTGGSPLHF. CDR3 DNA sequence: TGTGCCAGCAGTCGCACAGGCGGTTCACCCCTCCACTTT.

This clone was detected only once. The rearrangement joins TRBV7-9 to TRBJ2-1, with TRBD2 identical over 8 bases. The CDR3 spans 15 residues. Losses at the gene ends were 5 bases for V and 7 bases for J; bases not matched to a gene: 10. In germline, CDR1 is SEHNR, CDR2 FQNEAQ (reference sequence). The CDR3 nucleotides read TGTGCCAGCAGCACGACTAGCGTTGAAGGGAATGAGCAGTTCTTC. It is translated as CASSTTSVEGNEQFF.

The chain carries TRBV7-2 and TRBJ2-3; 8 bases map to TRBD1. The germline gives CDR1 SGHTA, CDR2 FQGNSA. The CDR3 sequence is 17 residues long. J lost 5 bases, V lost 2 bases, and 12 bases had no gene match. This CDR3 is CASSLRGQDPRGDTQYF. CDR3 DNA: TGTGCCAGCAGCTTAAGGGGACAGGACCCTCGGGGAGATACGCAGTATTTT. The full variable domain, with the rest looked up from reference TRBV7-2 and TRBJ2-3, is GAGVSQSPSNKVTEKGKDVELRCDPISGHTALYWYRQSLGQGLEFLIYFQGNSAPDKSGLPSDRFSAERTGGSVSTLTIQRTQQEDSAVYLCASSLRGQDPRGDTQYFGPGTRLTVL.

The chain carries TRBV3-1 (or the pseudogene TRBV3-2) and TRBJ1-5, with TRBD1 identical over 9 bases. Germline loops: CDR1 LGHDT, CDR2 YNNKEL (reference sequence). Germline trimming cut 4 bases from V and 5 bases from J; bases unmatched to any gene: 3. This CDR3 is built from 14 residues. This CDR3 is CASSRDRVHQPQHF. In nucleotides, the CDR3 is TGTGCCAGCAGCCGGGACAGGGTCCATCAGCCCCAGCATTTT.

This clone was detected once. The chain has TRBV29-1 and TRBJ1-1; the D is unclear. The V gene's germline CDR1 is SQVTM and CDR2 ANQGSEA. Trimming removed 6 bases from V and 0 bases from J, with 14 bases in between. The CDR3 has 14 amino acids. This chain's CDR3 is CSVDGEFMNTEAFF. Here the CDR3 DNA reads TGCAGCGTCGACGGAGAGTTCATGAACACTGAAGCTTTCTTT.

The rearrangement uses TRBV2 and TRBJ1-1; D unresolved. CDR3 length: 13 residues. The germline CDR1 and CDR2 sequences are SNHLY and FYNNEI. V was cut by 8 bases and J by 0 bases, with 10 bases left in between. CDR3 region: CASSVGMNTEAFF. DNA for the CDR3: TGTGCCAGCTCGGTAGGGATGAACACTGAAGCTTTCTTT.

This chain uses TRBV9 with TRBJ2-3, with a possible D match to TRBD1 (6 bases). CDR1 and CDR2 (germline): SGDLS, YYNGEE. This CDR3 is 15 amino acids long. V was shortened by 4 bases and J by 0 bases, with 12 bases between the two germline ends. CDR3 region: CASSRTGRSTDTQYF. The CDR3 coding sequence is TGTGCCAGCAGCCGAACAGGGCGGAGCACAGATACGCAGTATTTT.

This clone was counted a single time. This chain links TRBV25-1 with TRBJ1-2, with 7 bases lining up with TRBD1. The junction had 13 bases not matched to a gene; V was cut back by 4 bases and J by 5 bases. CDR3 size: 16 residues. Germline assignment: CDR1 MGHDK and CDR2 SYGVNS. The CDR3 spells CASSVSGEGAWYGYTF. The CDR3 DNA is TGTGCCAGCAGTGTGTCTGGGGAGGGGGCATGGTATGGCTACACCTTC.

The J gene is TRBJ1-6, the V gene TRBV28; 9 nucleotides match TRBD1. This CDR3 spans 15 amino acids. V was pared by 7 bases and J by 9 bases, with 10 bases of the junction left unmatched. Germline V gene sequence: CDR1 MDHEN, CDR2 SYDVKM. The CDR3 region is CASMYPGTGSSPLHF. The CDR3 DNA sequence: TGTGCCAGCATGTACCCCGGGACAGGGAGTTCACCCCTCCACTTT.

The chain has TRBV16 and TRBJ2-7; D remains unclear. Germline lookup yields CDR1 KGHSY and CDR2 FQNENV. Trimming took off 0 bases at V and 3 bases at J, with 9 bases between the two ends. The CDR3 covers 14 residues. CDR3 sequence: CASSQSVSIYEQYF. CDR3 nucleotides: TGTGCCAGCAGCCAATCCGTCAGTATCTACGAGCAGTACTTC.

This clone occurred once. The chain carries TRBV18 and TRBJ2-1; D gene uncertain. CDR1 is KGHSH, CDR2 LQKENI, per germline. Trimming shortened V by 5 bases and J by 10 bases, and 24 bases separated the two germline ends. The CDR3 totals 16 residues. CDR3 nucleotides: TGTGCCAGCTCATTTTTCAGACCGATGGGATCCTACGAGCAGTTCTTC. Translation: CASSFFRPMGSYEQFF.

The J gene is TRBJ2-7, the V gene TRBV5-6; D gene ambiguous. The CDR3 totals 15 residues. V lost 0 bases and J 0 bases, leaving 10 bases between the germline ends. Germline CDR1 and CDR2: SGHDT and YYEEEE. The CDR3 sequence: CASSLVTVLSYEQYF. The CDR3 DNA is TGTGCCAGCAGCTTGGTGACGGTCCTCTCCTACGAGCAGTACTTC.